These 21 T cell receptor beta chains were sequenced from one sample in a study of T-cell memory formation after mild COVID-19 (dated by TCRdb to the early 2020s). Receptor libraries were prepared by 5' RACE. Sequencing instrument: Illumina NovaSeq 6000. TCRdb's own reprocessing of the public reads used fastp at Q25 and MiXCR and kept productive beta chains. Each entry merges the rows of one CDR3 protein and shows their most common DNA and genes. This sample lists 350,000 to 500,000 distinct CDR3 sequences; roughly 17% were detected once. The top ten constitute roughly 21% of the sample. Source material: PBMCs or a T cell subset sorted from them (not recorded which). Receptors originate from a man aged 18 to 29 who had mild COVID-19 (a few samples of this study predate the infection). The sample titles of this study are shuffled in the database, so cell type and time point are left out; the donor was told from shared clones.

The V gene is TRBV27, the J gene TRBJ2-7; possible D gene TRBD2, 6 bases. Germline CDR1 and CDR2: MNHEY and SMNVEV (reference sequence). Deletions cut 3 bases from V and 3 bases from J, with 24 bases between. The CDR3 covers 18 residues. The CDR3: CASSFPAGPRHPYYEQYV. The CDR3 bases are TGTGCCAGCAGTTTTCCGGCGGGGCCTCGACACCCATACTACGAGCAGTACGTC.

The genes are TRBV6-5 and TRBJ1-5; D gene unclear. CDR1 is MNHEY, CDR2 SVGAGI, per germline. V lost 6 bases to trimming and J lost 3 bases, with 9 bases between them. The length of the CDR3 is 13 residues. The CDR3 DNA is TGTGCCAGCAGAACAGCCCTCAATCAGCCCCAGCATTTT. Encoded protein: CASRTALNQPQHF.

This clonotype was seen only a few times. This chain links TRBV12-3 or TRBV12-4 with TRBJ2-1; the D call may be TRBD1 or TRBD2 (5 bases each). V was shortened by 3 bases and J by 8 bases, with 8 bases between the two germline ends. The CDR3 has 12 amino acids. The CDR3 is CASSLRGHEQFF. CDR3 DNA: TGTGCCAGCAGTTTGAGGGGACATGAGCAGTTCTTC.

This chain joins TRBV20-1 and TRBJ2-3, with D unresolved. With 1 base removed from V and 1 base from J, the gap between germline ends came to 12 bases. Germline V gene data show CDR1 as DFQATT and CDR2 as SNEGSKA (reference sequence). The CDR3 is 15 residues long. The CDR3 DNA follows: TGCAGTGCTAGAGGGACCAGATCGGGCACAGATACGCAGTATTTT. It is translated as CSARGTRSGTDTQYF.

This clonotype was recorded a few times. The rearrangement uses TRBV20-1 and TRBJ1-5; maybe TRBD1 (6 bases). The CDR3 loop spans 16 amino acids. V was shortened by 2 bases and J by 1 base, with 15 bases between the two germline ends. CDR1 is DFQATT and CDR2 is SNEGSKA in the germline V gene (reference sequence). CDR3 region: CSARSFGGGSNQPQHF. The DNA for the CDR3 is TGCAGTGCTAGAAGCTTCGGGGGGGGCAGCAATCAGCCCCAGCATTTT.

This clonotype was seen more than once but under ten times. V gene TRBV20-1 combines with J gene TRBJ1-2; TRBD1 matches 7 bases. Germline CDR1 and CDR2: DFQATT and SNEGSKA (reference sequence). J gave up 0 bases and V 8 bases, and 9 bases lay outside the gene matches. The CDR3 is 14 residues long. The DNA for the CDR3 is TGCAGTTCGCCCGGGACAGTTACTAACTATGGCTACACCTTC. Translated, it gives CSSPGTVTNYGYTF.

The chain couples TRBV6-6 to TRBJ1-2; the match to TRBD1 covers 9 bases. Germline CDR1 reads MNHNY; CDR2 reads SVGAGI (reference sequence). The V gene end was trimmed by 5 bases and the J gene end by 6 bases; junction bases not matched to a gene: 10. This CDR3 is 15 amino acids long. The CDR3 is CASSPDRGGLDGYTF. The CDR3 nucleotides read TGTGCCAGCAGTCCAGACAGGGGGGGGTTGGATGGCTACACCTTC.

There are a few counts of this clonotype. V gene TRBV7-7 combines with J gene TRBJ2-5, with a tentative D call TRBD2 (6 bases). Germline lookup yields CDR1 SSHAT and CDR2 FNYEAQ (reference sequence). The CDR3 covers 16 residues. V lost 4 bases, J lost 5 bases, and 20 bases lay in between. CDR3 amino acids: CASSSGTGNGGETQYF. As DNA, the CDR3 is TGTGCCAGCAGCTCCGGGACCGGGAATGGGGGGGAGACCCAGTACTTC.

This clonotype was observed a handful of times. V and J are TRBV12-3 or TRBV12-4 and TRBJ1-2; the D is unclear. V was cut by 0 bases and J by 2 bases, with 10 bases left in between. CDR3 length: 15 residues. The CDR3 region is CASSLAVELNYGYTF. In DNA form, the CDR3 reads TGTGCCAGCAGTTTAGCGGTGGAACTAAACTATGGCTACACCTTC.

This clonotype was counted only a few times. The gene calls are TRBV9 and TRBJ2-3; perhaps TRBD2 as D (6 bases). Trimming took off 0 bases at V and 4 bases at J, with 9 bases between the two ends. This CDR3 is built from 14 residues. CDR1 SGDLS and CDR2 YYNGEE come from the germline V gene. The CDR3 bases are TGTGCCAGCAGCGTAGCTACTAGCTCAGATACGCAGTATTTT. This encodes CASSVATSSDTQYF.

The chain recombines TRBV3-1 with TRBJ2-3, with 11 bases aligning to TRBD2. V lost 1 base and J lost 2; bases outside the gene matches: 5. The germline CDR1 and CDR2 sequences are LGHDT and YNNKEL (reference sequence). This CDR3 spans 17 amino acids. CDR3 region: CASSQVGLAGFTDTQYF. The CDR3 nucleotides read TGTGCCAGCAGCCAAGTTGGACTAGCGGGTTTCACAGATACGCAGTATTTT.

This clonotype was detected a few times. The chain joins TRBV20-1 to TRBJ2-5; D is possibly TRBD1 (6 bases). Looked up from germline, CDR1 is DFQATT and CDR2 is SNEGSKA (reference sequence). V dropped 6 bases and J dropped 7 bases, with 15 bases sitting between them. The CDR3 is 12 residues long. CDR3 bases: TGCAGTGCCTTACAGGGTTCTGCGACCCAGTACTTC. This encodes CSALQGSATQYF.

This clonotype was seen only a few times. The CDR3 nucleotides read TGTGCCAGCAGCAAATTCCTGTCGGTGACCGGGGAGCTGTTTTTT. Amino acid sequence: CASSKFLSVTGELFF. V and J are TRBV21-1 and TRBJ2-2; the DNA was not used to check the table's D call, TRBD1. TRBV21-1 is designated a pseudogene. This CDR3 has 15 residues.

The rearrangement links TRBV6-2 or TRBV6-3 to TRBJ2-3; D is uncertain. Germline-derived CDR1 and CDR2 are MNHEY and SVGEGT. The V end was cut by 2 bases, the J end by 2 bases, with 8 bases between. This CDR3 comprises 14 residues. The DNA for the CDR3 is TGTGCCAGCAGTTACCGTGACAACACAGATACGCAGTATTTT. Translation: CASSYRDNTDTQYF.

This clonotype was seen at least ten times. The gene calls are TRBV7-8 and TRBJ2-5; maybe TRBD2 (5 bases). Trimming pared 7 bases from V and 1 base from J, leaving 16 bases between. The germline gives CDR1 SGHVS, CDR2 FQNEAQ. There are 15 residues in the CDR3. The CDR3 reads CASTVERPTQETQYF. CDR3 bases: TGTGCCAGCACGGTAGAGCGGCCAACCCAAGAGACCCAGTACTTC. Full variable domain (remainder filled in from reference TRBV7-8 and TRBJ2-5): GAGVSQSPRYKVAKRGQDVALRCDPISGHVSLFWYQQALGQGPEFLTYFQNEAQLDKSGLPSDRFFAERPEGSVSTLKIQRTQQEDSAVYLCASTVERPTQETQYFGPGTRLLVL.

This chain joins TRBV27 and TRBJ2-2; D gene unclear. Germline CDR1 reads MNHEY; CDR2 reads SMNVEV (reference sequence). Trimming cost V 4 bases and J 6 bases, with 6 bases left between them. This CDR3 is 12 amino acids long. The DNA for the CDR3 is TGTGCCAGCAGTTCCCTGCCCGGGGAGCTGTTTTTT. It yields the protein CASSSLPGELFF.

This clonotype was observed a handful of times. The chain combines TRBV11-2 with TRBJ2-4; D is undetermined. Germline loops: CDR1 SGHAT, CDR2 FQNNGV. V was shortened by 5 bases and J by 0 bases, with 8 bases between the two germline ends. The CDR3 is 14 amino acids. The chain's CDR3 is CASSGSLAKNIQYF. CDR3 coding DNA: TGTGCCAGCAGCGGTAGTCTAGCCAAAAACATTCAGTACTTC.

This chain uses TRBV9 with TRBJ2-5; 11 bases are shared with TRBD2. Unmatched junction bases numbered 4, after V lost 4 bases and J lost 2 bases. Per the germline V gene, CDR1 is SGDLS and CDR2 is YYNGEE. The CDR3 contains 15 residues. The CDR3 nucleotides read TGTGCCAGCAGCCTATGGACTAGCGGGCAAGAGACCCAGTACTTC. Translated: CASSLWTSGQETQYF. Supplemented by reference TRBV9 and TRBJ2-5, the full variable domain reads DSGVTQTPKHLITATGQRVTLRCSPRSGDLSVYWYQQSLDQGLQFLIQYYNGEERAKGNILERFSAQQFPDLHSELNLSSLELGDSALYFCASSLWTSGQETQYFGPGTRLLVL.

The chain recombines TRBV10-3 with TRBJ2-2; no clear D gene. The V gene's germline CDR1 is ENHRY and CDR2 SYGVKD. Trimming removed 0 bases from V and 3 bases from J, with 11 bases in between. The CDR3 extends over 16 amino acids. This CDR3 is CAISESSRKYTGELFF. The DNA of the CDR3 is TGTGCCATCAGTGAGTCGTCAAGGAAATACACCGGGGAGCTGTTTTTT.

In its sample, this clonotype was seen many times. The genes are TRBV12-3 or TRBV12-4 and TRBJ2-1; D gene unclear. This CDR3 has 11 residues. The ends were cut back, 6 bases at V and 4 bases at J, with 4 bases in the middle. CDR3 amino acids: CASSFYNEQFF. The CDR3 nucleotides are TGTGCCAGCAGCTTTTACAATGAGCAGTTCTTC.

This clonotype was observed a handful of times. The chain joins TRBV24-1 to TRBJ2-3; the match to TRBD1 covers 9 bases. V lost 4 bases and J lost 6; bases outside the gene matches: 7. This CDR3 is 15 amino acids long. CDR1 is KGHDR and CDR2 is SFDVKD in the germline V gene. CDR3: CATSDPGQGSDTQYF. The CDR3 DNA is TGTGCCACCAGTGACCCGGGACAGGGATCGGATACGCAGTATTTT.